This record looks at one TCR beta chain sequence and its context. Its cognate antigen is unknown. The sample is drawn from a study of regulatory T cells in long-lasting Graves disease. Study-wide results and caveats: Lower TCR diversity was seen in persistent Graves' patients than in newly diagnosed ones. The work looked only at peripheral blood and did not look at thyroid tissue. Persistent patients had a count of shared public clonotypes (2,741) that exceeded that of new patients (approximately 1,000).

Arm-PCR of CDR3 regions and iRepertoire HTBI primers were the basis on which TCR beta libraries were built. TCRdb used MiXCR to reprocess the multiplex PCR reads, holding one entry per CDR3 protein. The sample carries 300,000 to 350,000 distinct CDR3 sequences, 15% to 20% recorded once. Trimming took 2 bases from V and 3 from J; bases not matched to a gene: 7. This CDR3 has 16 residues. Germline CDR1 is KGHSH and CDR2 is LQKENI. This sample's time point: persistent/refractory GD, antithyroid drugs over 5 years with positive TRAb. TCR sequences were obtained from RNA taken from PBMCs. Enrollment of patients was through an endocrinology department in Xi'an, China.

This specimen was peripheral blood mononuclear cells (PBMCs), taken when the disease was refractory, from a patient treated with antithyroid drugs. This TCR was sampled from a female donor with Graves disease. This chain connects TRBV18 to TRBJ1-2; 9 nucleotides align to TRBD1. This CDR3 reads CASSPNLGTGYYGYTF. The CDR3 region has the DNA TGTGCCAGCTCACCAAACCTAGGGACAGGGTACTATGGCTACACCTTC.